Listed below are T cell receptor beta chains from one sample, sequenced in a study of blood T cell repertoires in COVID-19. TCRdb's copy holds only in-frame clones and misses some; the assay was immunoSEQ multiplex PCR. The profile shows roughly 240,000 clones, about four fifths of them singletons. The source material was peripheral blood. All receptors derive from a woman in her 70s with acute or convalescent COVID-19. CDR3s include the opening cysteine and the closing phenylalanine or tryptophan. D genes are given only for firm matches. The size field is filled for only some rows; it gives once, few, many or a size class.

CDR3aa,CDR3nt,j_gene,v_gene,d_gene,abundance
CASSPFAGFTDTQYF,TGTGCCAGCAGCCCCTTCGCGGGATTCACAGATACGCAGTATTTT,TRBJ2-3,TRBV4-2,NA,NA
CAWASGGAHEQYF,TGTGCCTGGGCTAGCGGGGGGGCCCACGAGCAGTACTTC,TRBJ2-7,TRBV30,TRBD2,NA
CASSQGRIAFF,TGCGCCAGCAGCCAAGGCAGAATAGCTTTCTTT,TRBJ1-1,TRBV4-3,NA,once
CASSPTRVLRNTEAFF,TGTGCCAGCAGCCCAACCAGGGTCCTCAGGAACACTGAAGCTTTCTTT,TRBJ1-1,TRBV7-9,NA,NA
CASRDRGNSPLHF,TGTGCCAGCAGGGACAGGGGGAATTCACCCCTCCACTTT,TRBJ1-6,TRBV27,TRBD1,NA
CASSSGTASGNTIYF,TGTGCCAGCAGCTCCGGGACAGCGTCTGGAAACACCATATATTTT,TRBJ1-3,TRBV5-5,TRBD1,NA
CASSDMSDTQYF,TGCGCCAGCAGTGATATGTCAGATACGCAGTATTTT,TRBJ2-3,TRBV10-2,NA,few
CASSQTTGIGTNEKLFF,TGTGCCAGCAGCCAAACGACAGGGATCGGAACTAATGAAAAACTGTTTTTT,TRBJ1-4,TRBV3-1/TRBV3-2,TRBD1,NA
CASSEQGLFYNEQFF,TGTGCCAGCAGTGAGCAGGGTCTCTTCTACAATGAGCAGTTCTTC,TRBJ2-1,TRBV6-1,NA,NA
CASSFRGNPEAFF,TGTGCCAGCAGTTTTAGGGGGAACCCTGAAGCTTTCTTT,TRBJ1-1,TRBV12-3/TRBV12-4,NA,NA
CASSLLLHNEQFF,TGTGCCAGCAGTTTGCTATTACACAATGAGCAGTTCTTC,TRBJ2-1,TRBV12-3/TRBV12-4,NA,NA
CSGRRLETQYF,TGCAGCGGGAGGCGCCTAGAGACCCAGTACTTC,TRBJ2-5,TRBV29-1,NA,once
CASSIRPGRVNEKLFF,TGTGCCAGTAGTATTCGTCCAGGGAGGGTTAATGAAAAACTGTTTTTT,TRBJ1-4,TRBV19,NA,NA
CAWSTTGQYNSPLHF,TGTGCCTGGAGTACCACGGGACAGTATAATTCACCCCTCCACTTT,TRBJ1-6,TRBV30,TRBD1,NA
CASSPRGRNTEAFF,TGTGCCAGCTCACCACGGGGGCGGAACACTGAAGCTTTCTTT,TRBJ1-1,TRBV18,NA,NA
CASGFIAYTGELFF,TGTGCTAGTGGTTTTATCGCGTACACCGGGGAGCTGTTTTTT,TRBJ2-2,TRBV12-5,NA,many
CASSLVPGGIEETQYF,TGTGCCAGCAGCTTAGTCCCAGGGGGCATCGAAGAGACCCAGTACTTC,TRBJ2-5,TRBV7-2,TRBD1,NA
CASSLDLTGKGTIYF,TGTGCCAGCAGCTTAGATCTTACAGGGAAAGGCACCATATATTTT,TRBJ1-3,TRBV11-2,NA,NA
CASRSILFAGTNEKLFF,TGTGCCAGTCGATCTATCCTTTTCGCAGGGACTAATGAAAAACTGTTTTTT,TRBJ1-4,TRBV19,NA,NA
CAWSRGQFYEQYF,TGTGCCTGGAGTAGAGGGCAGTTCTACGAGCAGTACTTC,TRBJ2-7,TRBV30,NA,NA
CASSISYNQPQHF,TGTGCCAGTAGTATCAGTTACAATCAGCCCCAGCATTTT,TRBJ1-5,TRBV19,NA,NA
CASSRGLALTDTQYF,TGTGCCAGCAGCCGCGGACTAGCCTTAACAGATACGCAGTATTTT,TRBJ2-3,TRBV4-2,TRBD2,NA
CASSPFASPQGTQYF,TGCGCCAGCAGCCCCTTCGCGAGCCCCCAGGGGACCCAGTACTTC,TRBJ2-5,TRBV4-1,NA,once
CASSLALSGGRTEAFF,TGTGCCAGCAGCTTAGCGCTGTCCGGAGGTCGCACTGAAGCTTTCTTT,TRBJ1-1,TRBV7-9,NA,once
CATSRETGSSGNTIYF,TGTGCCACCAGCAGGGAAACAGGGAGCTCTGGAAACACCATATATTTT,TRBJ1-3,TRBV15,NA,NA
CASSEYDSLMNTEAFF,TGTGCCAGCAGTGAATATGACAGTCTCATGAACACTGAAGCTTTCTTT,TRBJ1-1,TRBV25-1,NA,NA
CASSFGQTPTMQYF,TGTGCCAGCAGCTTTGGGCAGACCCCCACCATGCAGTACTTC,TRBJ2-7,TRBV5-8,NA,NA
CASSYSNRVDEQYF,TGTGCCAGCAGTTACTCAAACAGGGTGGACGAGCAGTACTTC,TRBJ2-7,TRBV6-6,NA,NA
CASSPDRVLDGYTF,TGTGCCAGCAGCCCCGACAGGGTCTTGGATGGCTACACCTTC,TRBJ1-2,TRBV6-6,TRBD1,NA
CASSLGQGRTEAFF,TGTGCCAGCAGCCTCGGACAGGGAAGAACTGAAGCTTTCTTT,TRBJ1-1,TRBV7-2,TRBD1,NA
CAISDSGLYGYTF,TGTGCCATCAGTGACTCAGGCCTCTATGGCTACACCTTC,TRBJ1-2,TRBV10-3,NA,NA
CASSPSVGQSDF,TGTGCCAGCAGCCCTAGTGTCGGACAATCCGACTTC,TRBJ2-7,TRBV11-2,NA,NA
CASSVSGQGNSPLHF,TGTGCCAGCAGCGTATCGGGACAGGGAAATTCACCCCTCCACTTT,TRBJ1-6,TRBV9,TRBD1,NA
CAWGYSGSQPQHF,TGTGCCTGGGGGTACAGTGGTAGTCAGCCCCAGCATTTT,TRBJ1-5,TRBV30,NA,NA
CASSTEQGRGQPQHF,TGTGCCAGCAGTACAGAACAGGGACGGGGTCAGCCCCAGCATTTT,TRBJ1-5,TRBV6-5,NA,NA
CASSYSNQILNTEAFF,TGTGCCAGCAGTTACTCGAATCAGATCCTGAACACTGAAGCTTTCTTT,TRBJ1-1,TRBV6-2/TRBV6-3,NA,NA
CASSQNGQGTALSGNTIYF,TGCGCCAGCAGTCAAAATGGACAGGGGACAGCTCTCTCTGGAAACACCATATATTTT,TRBJ1-3,TRBV23-1,TRBD1,NA
CASSFQGVRDTEAFF,TGTGCCAGCAGCTTCCAGGGCGTACGGGACACTGAAGCTTTCTTT,TRBJ1-1,TRBV5-4,NA,NA
CASSSIGGRLASPNEQFF,TGTGCCAGCAGCTCCATCGGGGGCCGACTAGCATCACCAAATGAGCAGTTCTTC,TRBJ2-1,TRBV7-2,NA,NA
CASSYSNRDRVSPLHF,TGTGCCAGCAGTTACTCGAATCGGGACAGGGTTTCACCCCTCCACTTT,TRBJ1-6,TRBV6-5,TRBD1,NA
CASSYGGQNEKLFF,TGTGCCAGCAGTTACGGAGGGCAGAACGAAAAACTGTTTTTT,TRBJ1-4,TRBV6-5,NA,NA
CASSPEGAFNSPLHF,TGCGCCAGCAGCCCAGAGGGGGCGTTTAATTCACCCCTCCACTTT,TRBJ1-6,TRBV5-1,TRBD1,many
CASSPPGQGAYGYTF,TGTGCCAGCTCACCACCGGGACAGGGGGCTTATGGCTACACCTTC,TRBJ1-2,TRBV18,TRBD1,NA
CASSLGIGQGSYGYTF,TGTGCCAGCAGCTTGGGAATCGGACAGGGGAGCTATGGCTACACCTTC,TRBJ1-2,TRBV5-4,TRBD1,few
CAWNFWGRGGYTF,TGTGCCTGGAATTTCTGGGGGCGCGGTGGCTACACCTTC,TRBJ1-2,TRBV30,NA,NA
CASSLDNGAGELFF,TGCGCCAGCAGCCTAGACAACGGGGCCGGGGAGCTGTTTTTT,TRBJ2-2,TRBV4-1,NA,NA